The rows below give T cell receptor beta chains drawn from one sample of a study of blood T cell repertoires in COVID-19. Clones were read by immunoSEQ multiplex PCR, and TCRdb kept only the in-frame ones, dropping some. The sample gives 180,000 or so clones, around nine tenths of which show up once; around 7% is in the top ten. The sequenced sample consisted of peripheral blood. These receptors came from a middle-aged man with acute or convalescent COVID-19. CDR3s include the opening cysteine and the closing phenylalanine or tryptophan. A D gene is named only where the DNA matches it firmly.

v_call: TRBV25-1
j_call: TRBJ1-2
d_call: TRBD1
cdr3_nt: TGTGCCACTGGGACAGGGGGCATTGGCTACACCTTC
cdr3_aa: CATGTGGIGYTF

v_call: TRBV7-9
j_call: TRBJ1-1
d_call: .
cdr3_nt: TGTGCCAGCAGCTTATCGGTGAACACTGAAGCTTTCTTT
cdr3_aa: CASSLSVNTEAFF

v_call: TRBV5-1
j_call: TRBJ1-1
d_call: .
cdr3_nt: TGCGCCAGCAGCGAAGTCGGGACTGCTGCTTTCTTT
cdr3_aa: CASSEVGTAAFF

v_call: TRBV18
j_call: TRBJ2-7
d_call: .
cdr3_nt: TGTGCCAGCTCACCATCGGGAACACCCTACGAGCAGTACTTC
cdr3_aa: CASSPSGTPYEQYF

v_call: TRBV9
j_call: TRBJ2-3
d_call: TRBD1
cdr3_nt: TGTGCCAGCAGCGTAACGGGACAGGGGGCGCGCGCAGATACGCAGTATTTT
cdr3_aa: CASSVTGQGARADTQYF

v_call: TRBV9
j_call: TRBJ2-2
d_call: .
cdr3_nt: TGTGCCAGCAGCGTAGTGCCGAATCTAGGTCCCGGGGAGCTGTTTTTT
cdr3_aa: CASSVVPNLGPGELFF

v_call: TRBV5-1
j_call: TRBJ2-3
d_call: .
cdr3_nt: TGCGCCAGCAGCTTGGCCGGTTCGGGGACTAGCACAGATACGCAGTATTTT
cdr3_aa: CASSLAGSGTSTDTQYF

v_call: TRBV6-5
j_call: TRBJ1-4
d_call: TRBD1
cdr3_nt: TGTGCCAGCAAGGGGGCCCTCCATGAAAAACTGTTTTTT
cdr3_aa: CASKGALHEKLFF

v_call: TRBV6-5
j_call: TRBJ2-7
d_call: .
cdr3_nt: TGTGCCAGCAGTTACTCGGAGACTGCCTACGAGCAGTACTTC
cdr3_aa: CASSYSETAYEQYF

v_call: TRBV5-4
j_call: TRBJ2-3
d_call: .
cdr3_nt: TGTGCCAGCAGCTCGCAGGGGCACACAGATACGCAGTATTTT
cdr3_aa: CASSSQGHTDTQYF

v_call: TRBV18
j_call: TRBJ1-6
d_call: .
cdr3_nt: TGTGCCAGCTCACCGGAGGGGGGGAGTTCACCCCTCCACTTT
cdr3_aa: CASSPEGGSSPLHF

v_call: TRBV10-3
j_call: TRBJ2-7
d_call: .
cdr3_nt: TGTGCCATCAGTGATGTATTAGGACACAACTACGAGCAGTACTTC
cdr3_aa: CAISDVLGHNYEQYF

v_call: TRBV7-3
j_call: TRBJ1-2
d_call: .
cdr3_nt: TGTGCCAGCAGCCCCCGCGGACAAGCTATCTACTATGGCTACACCTTC
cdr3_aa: CASSPRGQAIYYGYTF

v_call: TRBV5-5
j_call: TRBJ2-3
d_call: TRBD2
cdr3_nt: TGTGCCAGCAGCCTTTCTAGCGGCGCAGGCACAGATACGCAGTATTTT
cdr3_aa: CASSLSSGAGTDTQYF

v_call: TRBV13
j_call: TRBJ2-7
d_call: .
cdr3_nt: TGTGCCAGCAGCGCGACCACAGTGTCCTACGAGCAGTACTTC
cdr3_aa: CASSATTVSYEQYF